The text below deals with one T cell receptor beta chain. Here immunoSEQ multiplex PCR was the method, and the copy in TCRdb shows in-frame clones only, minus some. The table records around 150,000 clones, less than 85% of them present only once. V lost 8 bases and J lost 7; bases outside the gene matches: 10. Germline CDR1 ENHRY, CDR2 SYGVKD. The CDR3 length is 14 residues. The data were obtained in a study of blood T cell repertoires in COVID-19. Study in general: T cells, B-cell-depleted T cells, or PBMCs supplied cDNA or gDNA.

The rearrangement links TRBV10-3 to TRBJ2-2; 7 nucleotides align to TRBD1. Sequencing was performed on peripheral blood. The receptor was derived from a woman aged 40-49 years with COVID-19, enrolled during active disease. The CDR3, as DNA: TGTGCCATCGAGGGGGCACAGTCCGGCGGGGAGCTGTTTTTT. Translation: CAIEGAQSGGELFF.